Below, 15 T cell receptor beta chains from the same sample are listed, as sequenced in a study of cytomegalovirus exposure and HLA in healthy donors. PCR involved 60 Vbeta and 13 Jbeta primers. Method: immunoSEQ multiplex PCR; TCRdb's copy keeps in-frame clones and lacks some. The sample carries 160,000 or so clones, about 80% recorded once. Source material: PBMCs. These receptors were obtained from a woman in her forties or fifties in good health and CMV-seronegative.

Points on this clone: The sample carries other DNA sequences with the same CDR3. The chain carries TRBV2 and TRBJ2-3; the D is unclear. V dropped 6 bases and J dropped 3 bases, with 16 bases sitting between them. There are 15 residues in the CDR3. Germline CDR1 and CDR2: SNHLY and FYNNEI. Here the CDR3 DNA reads TGTGCCAGCAGGGCTCAGAGCGAACGGACAGATACGCAGTATTTT. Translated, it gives CASRAQSERTDTQYF. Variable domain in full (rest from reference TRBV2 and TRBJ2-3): EPEVTQTPSHQVTQMGQEVILRCVPISNHLYFYWYRQILGQKVEFLVSFYNNEISEKSEIFDDQFSVERPDGSNFTLKIRSTKLEDSAMYFCASRAQSERTDTQYFGPGTRLTVL.

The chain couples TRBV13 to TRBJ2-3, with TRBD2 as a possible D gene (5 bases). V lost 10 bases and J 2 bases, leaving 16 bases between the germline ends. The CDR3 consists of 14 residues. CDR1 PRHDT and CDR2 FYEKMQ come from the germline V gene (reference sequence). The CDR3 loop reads CATSRAGDTDTQYF. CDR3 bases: TGTGCCACTTCAAGGGCCGGGGACACAGATACGCAGTATTTT.

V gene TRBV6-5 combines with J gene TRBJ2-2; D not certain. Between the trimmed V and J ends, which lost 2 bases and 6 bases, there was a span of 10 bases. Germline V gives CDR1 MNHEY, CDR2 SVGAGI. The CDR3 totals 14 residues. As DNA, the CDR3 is TGTGCCAGCAGTTACGGTACAGACCCCGGGGAGCTGTTTTTT. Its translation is CASSYGTDPGELFF.

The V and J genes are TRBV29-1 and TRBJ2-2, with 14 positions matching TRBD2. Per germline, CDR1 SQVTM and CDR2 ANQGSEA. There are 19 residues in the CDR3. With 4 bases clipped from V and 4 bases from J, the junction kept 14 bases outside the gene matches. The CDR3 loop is CSVAKGLAGVGSVTGELFF. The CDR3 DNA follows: TGCAGCGTTGCGAAGGGACTAGCGGGAGTTGGGAGTGTCACCGGGGAGCTGTTTTTT.

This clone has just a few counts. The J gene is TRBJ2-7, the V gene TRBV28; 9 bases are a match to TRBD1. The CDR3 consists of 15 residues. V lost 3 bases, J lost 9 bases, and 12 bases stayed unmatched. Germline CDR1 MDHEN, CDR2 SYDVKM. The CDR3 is CASSFTGQGLQGQYF. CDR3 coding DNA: TGTGCCAGCAGTTTTACGGGACAGGGACTTCAGGGGCAGTACTTC.

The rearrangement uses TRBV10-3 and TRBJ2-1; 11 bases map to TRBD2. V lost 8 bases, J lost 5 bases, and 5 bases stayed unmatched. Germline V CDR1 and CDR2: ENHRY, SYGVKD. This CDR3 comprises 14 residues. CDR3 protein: CAIRRLAGHNEQFF. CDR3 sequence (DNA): TGTGCCATCCGAAGACTAGCGGGGCACAATGAGCAGTTCTTC.

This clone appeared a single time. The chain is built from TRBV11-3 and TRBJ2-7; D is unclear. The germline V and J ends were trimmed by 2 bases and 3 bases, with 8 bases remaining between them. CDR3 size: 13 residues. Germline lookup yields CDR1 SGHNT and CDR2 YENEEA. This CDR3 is CASSLSTGYEQYF. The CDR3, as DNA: TGTGCCAGCAGCTTAAGTACTGGCTACGAGCAGTACTTC.

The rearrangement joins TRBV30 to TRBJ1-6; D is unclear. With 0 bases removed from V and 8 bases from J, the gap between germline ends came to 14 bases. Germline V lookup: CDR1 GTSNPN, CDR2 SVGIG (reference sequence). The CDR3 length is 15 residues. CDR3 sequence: CAWSVRSRAYSPLHF. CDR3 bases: TGTGCCTGGAGTGTTCGATCGAGGGCCTATTCACCCCTCCACTTT. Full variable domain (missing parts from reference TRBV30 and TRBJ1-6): SQTIHQWPATLVQPVGSPLSLECTVEGTSNPNLYWYRQAAGRGLQLLFYSVGIGQISSEVPQNLSASRPQDRQFILSSKKLLLSDSGFYLCAWSVRSRAYSPLHFGNGTRLTVT.

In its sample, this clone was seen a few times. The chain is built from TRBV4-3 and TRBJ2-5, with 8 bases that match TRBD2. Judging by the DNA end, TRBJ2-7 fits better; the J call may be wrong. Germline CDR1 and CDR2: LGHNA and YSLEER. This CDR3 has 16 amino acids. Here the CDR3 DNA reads TGCGCCAGCAGCCAAGATAGCGGGGACACCGCCTACGAGCAGTACTTC. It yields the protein CASSQDSGDTAYEQYF.

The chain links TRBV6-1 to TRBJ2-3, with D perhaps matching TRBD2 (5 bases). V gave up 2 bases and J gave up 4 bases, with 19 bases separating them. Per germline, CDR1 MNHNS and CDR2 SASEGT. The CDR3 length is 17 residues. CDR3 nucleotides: TGTGCCAGCAGTGAACGTTCGCGAGACTACCTGCCAGATACGCAGTATTTT. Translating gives CASSERSRDYLPDTQYF.

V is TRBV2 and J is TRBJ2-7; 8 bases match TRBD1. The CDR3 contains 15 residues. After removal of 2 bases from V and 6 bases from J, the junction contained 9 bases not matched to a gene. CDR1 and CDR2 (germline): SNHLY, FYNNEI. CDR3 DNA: TGTGCCAGCAGTGAAAGGGGCAGGGGGCAGGGCGAGCAGTACTTC. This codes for CASSERGRGQGEQYF.

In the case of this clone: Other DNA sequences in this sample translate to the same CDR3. CDR3 sequence reads: CASSFGGNTEAFF. The CDR3, as DNA: TGTGCCAGCAGTTTCGGGGGGAACACTGAAGCTTTCTTT. The chain recombines TRBV27 with TRBJ1-1; a possible D gene is TRBD1 (5 bases). CDR3 length: 13 amino acids. From germline, CDR1 is MNHEY and CDR2 SMNVEV (reference sequence). V was cut by 3 bases and J by 1 base, with 6 bases left in between.

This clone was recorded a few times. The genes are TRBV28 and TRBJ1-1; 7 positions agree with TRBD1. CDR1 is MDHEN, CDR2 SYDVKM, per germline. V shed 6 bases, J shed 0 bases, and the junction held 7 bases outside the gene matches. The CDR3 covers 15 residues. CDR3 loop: CASRRDRSMNTEAFF. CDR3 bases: TGTGCCAGCAGAAGGGACAGAAGCATGAACACTGAAGCTTTCTTT.

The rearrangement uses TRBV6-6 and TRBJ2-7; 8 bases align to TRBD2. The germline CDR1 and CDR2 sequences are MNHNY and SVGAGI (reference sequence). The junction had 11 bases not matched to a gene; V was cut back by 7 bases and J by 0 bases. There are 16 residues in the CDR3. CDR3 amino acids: CASINPASGRSYEQYF. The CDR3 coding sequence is TGTGCCAGCATTAACCCGGCTAGCGGGCGCTCCTACGAGCAGTACTTC.

The CDR3 is CASSLGDSANEQFF. In DNA form, the CDR3 reads TGCGCCAGCAGCTTGGGGGACTCCGCCAATGAGCAGTTCTTC. This chain connects TRBV5-1 to TRBJ2-1, with a weak D call TRBD2 (6 bases). The CDR3 runs 14 residues. The V end lost 0 bases, the J end lost 6 bases, and 10 bases lay between the germline ends. Germline V gives CDR1 SGHRS, CDR2 YFSETQ.